Listed below are T cell receptor beta chains from one sample, sequenced in a study of naive and memory T cell subsets. TCRdb reprocessed the UMI-ligation and nested PCR reads with MiXCR, giving one entry per CDR3 protein. This table holds 130,000 to 150,000 distinct CDR3 sequences, 15% to 20% found once. Sequencing was performed on naive CD4+ T cells from blood. Source of these receptors: a human donor in good health. The CDR3 runs from the conserved cysteine through the conserved F or W. The order of the fields is J gene, D gene, V gene, clone size, CDR3 protein, CDR3 DNA. D genes are given only for firm matches. Clone size is stated in some rows and not others, as once, few, many or a class when expanded.

j_call: TRBJ2-7
d_call: -
v_call: TRBV7-2
clone_size: few
cdr3_aa: CASSLGRNDYEQYF
cdr3_nt: TGTGCCAGCAGCTTAGGCCGGAACGACTACGAGCAGTACTTC

j_call: TRBJ2-7
d_call: -
v_call: TRBV10-3
clone_size: few
cdr3_aa: CAISGAGDYEQYF
cdr3_nt: TGTGCCATCAGTGGGGCAGGCGACTACGAGCAGTACTTC

j_call: TRBJ1-2
d_call: -
v_call: TRBV2
clone_size: -
cdr3_aa: CASSEFQGGRGYTF
cdr3_nt: TGTGCCAGCAGTGAATTTCAAGGGGGGCGCGGCTACACCTTC

j_call: TRBJ2-7
d_call: TRBD1
v_call: TRBV30
clone_size: -
cdr3_aa: CAWGATGVFYEQYF
cdr3_nt: TGTGCCTGGGGAGCGACAGGGGTTTTTTACGAGCAGTACTTC

j_call: TRBJ2-5
d_call: -
v_call: TRBV29-1
clone_size: -
cdr3_aa: CSVEPPDASETQYF
cdr3_nt: TGCAGCGTTGAGCCCCCGGATGCGTCGGAGACCCAGTACTTC

j_call: TRBJ2-7
d_call: -
v_call: TRBV19
clone_size: -
cdr3_aa: CASSTQQGFARQYF
cdr3_nt: TGTGCCAGTAGTACCCAGCAGGGTTTCGCGCGGCAGTACTTC

j_call: TRBJ2-7
d_call: -
v_call: TRBV10-3
clone_size: -
cdr3_aa: CAISGTYEQYF
cdr3_nt: TGTGCCATCTCAGGAACCTACGAGCAGTACTTC

j_call: TRBJ2-3
d_call: TRBD2
v_call: TRBV6-2/TRBV6-3
clone_size: -
cdr3_aa: CASSYGTSGSLDTQYF
cdr3_nt: TGTGCCAGCAGTTACGGGACTAGCGGGAGTCTTGATACGCAGTATTTT

j_call: TRBJ2-1
d_call: TRBD2
v_call: TRBV6-2/TRBV6-3
clone_size: few
cdr3_aa: CASSLGTSGSNEQFF
cdr3_nt: TGTGCCAGCAGCCTAGGGACTAGCGGGAGCAATGAGCAGTTCTTC

j_call: TRBJ2-5
d_call: -
v_call: TRBV28
clone_size: -
cdr3_aa: CASSLYRGQTKFQETQYF
cdr3_nt: TGTGCCAGCAGTTTATATCGAGGACAGACGAAATTTCAAGAGACCCAGTACTTC

j_call: TRBJ2-1
d_call: TRBD2
v_call: TRBV28
clone_size: -
cdr3_aa: CASSSYSQTSGVSSYNEQFF
cdr3_nt: TGTGCCAGCAGTTCATACTCCCAGACTAGCGGGGTTAGCTCCTACAATGAGCAGTTCTTC

j_call: TRBJ1-6
d_call: -
v_call: TRBV4-1
clone_size: few
cdr3_aa: CASSQEGAGIQRTPLHF
cdr3_nt: TGCGCCAGCAGCCAAGAAGGGGCGGGAATCCAGAGGACACCCCTCCACTTT

j_call: TRBJ2-3
d_call: -
v_call: TRBV14
clone_size: many
cdr3_aa: CASSPRSLHEDTQYF
cdr3_nt: TGTGCCAGCAGCCCGCGGAGCCTCCATGAAGATACGCAGTATTTT

j_call: TRBJ2-7
d_call: TRBD1
v_call: TRBV20-1
clone_size: -
cdr3_aa: CSARTETGAYEQYF
cdr3_nt: TGCAGTGCTAGAACGGAGACAGGGGCGTACGAGCAGTACTTC

j_call: TRBJ1-4
d_call: TRBD1
v_call: TRBV25-1
clone_size: few
cdr3_aa: CASSVSTGSTEKLFF
cdr3_nt: TGTGCCAGCAGTGTTTCGACAGGGTCGACTGAAAAACTGTTTTTT

j_call: TRBJ1-3
d_call: -
v_call: TRBV5-1
clone_size: -
cdr3_aa: CASSFGQSSGNTIYF
cdr3_nt: TGCGCCAGCAGCTTCGGGCAGAGCTCTGGAAACACCATATATTTT

j_call: TRBJ1-2
d_call: -
v_call: TRBV7-9
clone_size: -
cdr3_aa: CASMRAENYGYTF
cdr3_nt: TGTGCCAGCATGAGGGCCGAAAACTATGGCTACACCTTC

j_call: TRBJ1-1
d_call: -
v_call: TRBV4-1
clone_size: -
cdr3_aa: CASSQDGNTEAFF
cdr3_nt: TGCGCCAGCAGCCAAGATGGAAACACTGAAGCTTTCTTT

j_call: TRBJ2-7
d_call: TRBD2
v_call: TRBV4-2
clone_size: -
cdr3_aa: CASSQVVAGKRFTYEQYF
cdr3_nt: TGTGCCAGCAGCCAAGTAGTAGCGGGGAAACGATTTACCTACGAGCAGTACTTC

j_call: TRBJ2-1
d_call: TRBD2
v_call: TRBV12-3/TRBV12-4
clone_size: -
cdr3_aa: CASSSGLAGGEFF
cdr3_nt: TGTGCCAGCAGTTCAGGACTAGCGGGAGGTGAGTTCTTC

j_call: TRBJ2-7
d_call: -
v_call: TRBV7-2
clone_size: -
cdr3_aa: CASSLAGRTYEQYF
cdr3_nt: TGTGCCAGCAGCTTAGCGGGGCGGACCTACGAGCAGTACTTC

j_call: TRBJ2-7
d_call: -
v_call: TRBV11-2
clone_size: many
cdr3_aa: CASSPSLGEQYF
cdr3_nt: TGTGCCAGCAGCCCAAGCCTCGGTGAGCAGTACTTC

j_call: TRBJ2-7
d_call: -
v_call: TRBV5-1
clone_size: few
cdr3_aa: CASSLARREKQYF
cdr3_nt: TGCGCCAGCAGCTTGGCCCGCAGGGAAAAGCAGTACTTC

j_call: TRBJ2-3
d_call: TRBD2
v_call: TRBV7-2
clone_size: -
cdr3_aa: CASSSNSGYTQYF
cdr3_nt: TGTGCCAGCAGCTCGAATAGCGGGTATACGCAGTATTTT

j_call: TRBJ2-2
d_call: TRBD1
v_call: TRBV12-3/TRBV12-4
clone_size: few
cdr3_aa: CASTPYRGTGELFF
cdr3_nt: TGTGCCAGCACCCCATACAGGGGCACCGGGGAGCTGTTTTTT

j_call: TRBJ2-1
d_call: TRBD1
v_call: TRBV20-1
clone_size: -
cdr3_aa: CSARGQGWTYNEQFF
cdr3_nt: TGCAGTGCTAGAGGACAGGGTTGGACCTACAATGAGCAGTTCTTC

j_call: TRBJ2-1
d_call: -
v_call: TRBV28
clone_size: few
cdr3_aa: CASGRLAQFF
cdr3_nt: TGTGCCAGCGGGAGGTTGGCGCAGTTCTTC

j_call: TRBJ1-1
d_call: -
v_call: TRBV7-9
clone_size: few
cdr3_aa: CASSFRGWTEAFF
cdr3_nt: TGTGCCAGCAGCTTTAGGGGGTGGACTGAAGCTTTCTTT

j_call: TRBJ2-7
d_call: -
v_call: TRBV6-2/TRBV6-3
clone_size: -
cdr3_aa: CASSLELVEQYF
cdr3_nt: TGTGCCAGCAGTTTGGAACTAGTGGAGCAGTACTTC

j_call: TRBJ2-7
d_call: TRBD2
v_call: TRBV12-3/TRBV12-4
clone_size: few
cdr3_aa: CASSLFGTSGYEQYF
cdr3_nt: TGTGCCAGCAGTTTATTCGGAACTAGCGGGTACGAGCAGTACTTC

j_call: TRBJ2-2
d_call: -
v_call: TRBV6-2/TRBV6-3
clone_size: few
cdr3_aa: CASRGMGAHTDTGELFF
cdr3_nt: TGTGCCAGTAGGGGTATGGGGGCGCATACGGACACCGGGGAGCTGTTTTTT

j_call: TRBJ1-5
d_call: -
v_call: TRBV2
clone_size: -
cdr3_aa: CASSESRQPQHF
cdr3_nt: TGTGCCAGCAGTGAATCCCGCCAGCCCCAGCATTTT

j_call: TRBJ2-1
d_call: TRBD1
v_call: TRBV6-1
clone_size: -
cdr3_aa: CASSERQGYNEQFF
cdr3_nt: TGTGCCAGCAGTGAGCGACAGGGATACAATGAGCAGTTCTTC

j_call: TRBJ2-7
d_call: -
v_call: TRBV5-6
clone_size: few
cdr3_aa: CASSGNLNEQYF
cdr3_nt: TGTGCCAGCAGCGGGAACCTGAACGAGCAGTACTTC

j_call: TRBJ2-1
d_call: TRBD2
v_call: TRBV12-3/TRBV12-4
clone_size: many
cdr3_aa: CASRLAGGPYNEQFF
cdr3_nt: TGTGCCAGCCGCTTAGCGGGAGGACCCTACAATGAGCAGTTCTTC

j_call: TRBJ2-7
d_call: TRBD1
v_call: TRBV27
clone_size: -
cdr3_aa: CATRVRQGPGEQYF
cdr3_nt: TGTGCCACCCGAGTTAGACAGGGTCCTGGGGAGCAGTACTTC

j_call: TRBJ1-4
d_call: -
v_call: TRBV6-8
clone_size: -
cdr3_aa: CASSYFDRFNEKLFF
cdr3_nt: TGTGCCAGCAGTTATTTTGACAGATTTAATGAAAAACTGTTTTTT

j_call: TRBJ2-5
d_call: -
v_call: TRBV29-1
clone_size: many
cdr3_aa: CSVERYQETQYF
cdr3_nt: TGCAGCGTTGAAAGGTACCAAGAGACCCAGTACTTC

j_call: TRBJ1-3
d_call: -
v_call: TRBV6-6
clone_size: -
cdr3_aa: CASSYSRSHSGNTIYF
cdr3_nt: TGTGCCAGCAGTTACTCTAGGTCACACTCTGGAAACACCATATATTTT

j_call: TRBJ1-3
d_call: -
v_call: TRBV6-5
clone_size: few
cdr3_aa: CASSYSPTSGNTIYF
cdr3_nt: TGTGCCAGCAGTTACTCCCCAACCTCTGGAAACACCATATATTTT

j_call: TRBJ2-3
d_call: -
v_call: TRBV5-1
clone_size: few
cdr3_aa: CASSPPTTITDTQYF
cdr3_nt: TGCGCCAGCAGCCCGCCGACCACCATCACAGATACGCAGTATTTT

j_call: TRBJ2-1
d_call: TRBD2
v_call: TRBV4-3
clone_size: -
cdr3_aa: CASSQVPYPGRALNEQFF
cdr3_nt: TGCGCCAGCAGCCAAGTCCCCTACCCCGGGAGGGCCCTCAATGAGCAGTTCTTC